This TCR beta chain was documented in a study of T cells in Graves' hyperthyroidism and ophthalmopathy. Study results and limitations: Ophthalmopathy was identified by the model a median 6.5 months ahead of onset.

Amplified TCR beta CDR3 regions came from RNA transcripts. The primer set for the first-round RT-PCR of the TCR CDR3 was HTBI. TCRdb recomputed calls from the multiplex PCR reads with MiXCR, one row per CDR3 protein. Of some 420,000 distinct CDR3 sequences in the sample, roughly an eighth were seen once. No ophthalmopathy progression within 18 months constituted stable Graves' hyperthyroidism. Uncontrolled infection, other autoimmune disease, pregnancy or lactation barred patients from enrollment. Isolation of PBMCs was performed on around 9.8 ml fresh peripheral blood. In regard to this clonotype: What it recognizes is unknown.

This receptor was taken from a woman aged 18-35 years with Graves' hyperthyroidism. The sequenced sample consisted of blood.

CDR3 region: CATREGAITDTQYF. CDR3 bases: TGCGCCACCCGTGAGGGAGCGATCACAGATACGCAGTATTTT. The chain has TRBV5-1 and TRBJ2-3, with D possibly TRBD2 on 5 matching bases. Between the trimmed V and J ends, which lost 9 bases and 2 bases, there was a span of 16 bases. Per germline, CDR1 SGHRS and CDR2 YFSETQ. The CDR3 sequence is 14 residues long.